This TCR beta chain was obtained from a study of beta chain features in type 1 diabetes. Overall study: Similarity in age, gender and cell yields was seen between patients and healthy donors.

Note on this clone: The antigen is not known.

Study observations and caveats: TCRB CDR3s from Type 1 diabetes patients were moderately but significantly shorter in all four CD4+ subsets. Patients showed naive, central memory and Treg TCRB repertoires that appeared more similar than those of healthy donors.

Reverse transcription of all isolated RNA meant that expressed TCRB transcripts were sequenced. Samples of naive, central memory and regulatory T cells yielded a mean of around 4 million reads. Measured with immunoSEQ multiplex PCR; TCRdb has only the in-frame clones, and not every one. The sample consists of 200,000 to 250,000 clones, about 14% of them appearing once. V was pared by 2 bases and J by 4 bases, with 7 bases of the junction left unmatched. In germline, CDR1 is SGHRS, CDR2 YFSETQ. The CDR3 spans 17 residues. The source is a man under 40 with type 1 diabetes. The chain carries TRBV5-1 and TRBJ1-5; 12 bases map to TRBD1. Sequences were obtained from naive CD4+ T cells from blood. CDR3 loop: CASSLDGTGGANQPQHF. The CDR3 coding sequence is TGCGCCAGCAGCTTAGACGGGACAGGGGGCGCGAATCAGCCCCAGCATTTT. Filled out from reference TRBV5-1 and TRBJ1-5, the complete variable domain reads KAGVTQTPRYLIKTRGQQVTLSCSPISGHRSVSWYQQTPGQGLQFLFEYFSETQRNKGNFPGRFSGRQFSNSRSEMNVSTLELGDSALYLCASSLDGTGGANQPQHFGDGTRLSIL.